These T cell receptor beta chains were read from a single sample in a study of blood T cell repertoires in COVID-19. The data were produced by immunoSEQ multiplex PCR, yet TCRdb's version contains in-frame clones alone and is incomplete. The sample lists roughly 250,000 clones; about 88% were seen once. The specimen was peripheral blood. The receptors shown here come from a woman in her thirties or forties who had recovered from COVID-19. Both conserved end residues are part of each CDR3. A D gene is named only where the DNA matches it firmly. The listing skips clone size in some rows; elsewhere it reads once, few, many or a size class.

clone_size: NA; j_call: TRBJ2-2; v_call: TRBV18; d_call: TRBD1; cdr3_aa: CASSTSGTGGANTGELFF; cdr3_nt: TGTGCCAGCTCTACTTCCGGGACAGGGGGCGCTAACACCGGGGAGCTGTTTTTT
clone_size: NA; j_call: TRBJ2-3; v_call: TRBV7-9; d_call: TRBD2; cdr3_aa: CASSLTLGLAYASTDTQYF; cdr3_nt: TGTGCCAGCAGCCTTACCCTAGGACTAGCCTACGCGAGCACAGATACGCAGTATTTT
clone_size: NA; j_call: TRBJ1-2; v_call: TRBV7-9; d_call: TRBD1; cdr3_aa: CASSLFRQGGGYTF; cdr3_nt: TGTGCCAGCAGCTTGTTCCGACAGGGCGGTGGCTACACCTTC
clone_size: once; j_call: TRBJ2-3; v_call: TRBV4-1; d_call: NA; cdr3_aa: CASSQETPGVDTQYF; cdr3_nt: TGCGCCAGCAGCCAAGAGACACCCGGGGTAGATACGCAGTATTTT
clone_size: once; j_call: TRBJ1-2; v_call: TRBV9; d_call: NA; cdr3_aa: CASSALTYGYTF; cdr3_nt: TGTGCCAGCAGCGCGCTGACATATGGCTACACCTTC
clone_size: NA; j_call: TRBJ1-2; v_call: TRBV12-5; d_call: NA; cdr3_aa: CASAPGELYGYTF; cdr3_nt: TGTGCTAGTGCTCCCGGGGAACTCTATGGCTACACCTTC
clone_size: once; j_call: TRBJ1-2; v_call: TRBV10-3; d_call: TRBD1; cdr3_aa: CAISGEQGIANYGYTF; cdr3_nt: TGTGCCATCAGTGGCGAACAGGGGATAGCTAACTATGGCTACACCTTC
clone_size: NA; j_call: TRBJ2-3; v_call: TRBV7-3; d_call: TRBD2; cdr3_aa: CASSLKGGTSGSFTQYF; cdr3_nt: TGTGCCAGCAGCTTAAAGGGTGGGACTAGCGGGAGCTTTACGCAGTATTTT
clone_size: NA; j_call: TRBJ2-6; v_call: TRBV7-6; d_call: NA; cdr3_aa: CASSPRIVAGANVLTF; cdr3_nt: TGTGCCAGCAGCCCCCGAATAGTCGCTGGGGCCAACGTCCTGACTTTC
clone_size: NA; j_call: TRBJ1-4; v_call: TRBV27; d_call: NA; cdr3_aa: CASVSVIGEKLFF; cdr3_nt: TGTGCCAGCGTATCAGTCATTGGTGAAAAACTGTTTTTT
clone_size: NA; j_call: TRBJ1-1; v_call: TRBV7-9; d_call: NA; cdr3_aa: CASSGGPGTEAFF; cdr3_nt: TGTGCCAGCAGCGGGGGCCCGGGCACTGAAGCTTTCTTT
clone_size: NA; j_call: TRBJ2-5; v_call: TRBV30; d_call: NA; cdr3_aa: CAWSLGTQYF; cdr3_nt: TGTGCCTGGAGTCTCGGGACCCAGTACTTC
clone_size: few; j_call: TRBJ1-2; v_call: TRBV5-1; d_call: NA; cdr3_aa: CASSKSTPGGADYGYTF; cdr3_nt: TGCGCCAGCAGCAAGAGTACCCCGGGGGGCGCGGACTATGGCTACACCTTC
clone_size: NA; j_call: TRBJ2-1; v_call: TRBV28; d_call: TRBD2; cdr3_aa: CASSRTSGSLYEQFF; cdr3_nt: TGTGCCAGCAGTCGGACTAGCGGGAGTCTATATGAGCAGTTCTTC
clone_size: NA; j_call: TRBJ2-3; v_call: TRBV5-1; d_call: NA; cdr3_aa: CASSRGGADTQYF; cdr3_nt: TGCGCCAGCAGCAGGGGTGGCGCAGATACGCAGTATTTT
clone_size: NA; j_call: TRBJ1-2; v_call: TRBV6-5; d_call: NA; cdr3_aa: CASSYLDGSYGYTF; cdr3_nt: TGTGCCAGCAGTTACCTAGACGGATCCTATGGCTACACCTTC
clone_size: NA; j_call: TRBJ1-2; v_call: TRBV7-2; d_call: NA; cdr3_aa: CASSLAHGYTF; cdr3_nt: TGTGCCAGCAGCTTGGCTCATGGCTACACCTTC
clone_size: NA; j_call: TRBJ1-1; v_call: TRBV6-5; d_call: NA; cdr3_aa: CASSLYSGDTEAFF; cdr3_nt: TGTGCCAGCAGCCTGTATTCCGGGGACACTGAAGCTTTCTTT
clone_size: NA; j_call: TRBJ1-1; v_call: TRBV6-5; d_call: TRBD1; cdr3_aa: CASRGQGFTEAFF; cdr3_nt: TGTGCCAGCAGGGGACAGGGCTTCACTGAAGCTTTCTTT
clone_size: NA; j_call: TRBJ2-7; v_call: TRBV4-3; d_call: NA; cdr3_aa: CASSQDRRAVSYEQYF; cdr3_nt: TGCGCCAGCAGCCAAGATAGGCGGGCAGTCTCCTACGAGCAGTACTTC
clone_size: NA; j_call: TRBJ1-1; v_call: TRBV6-5; d_call: NA; cdr3_aa: CASRILQGPNTEAFF; cdr3_nt: TGTGCCAGCAGAATTCTACAGGGACCGAACACTGAAGCTTTCTTT
clone_size: NA; j_call: TRBJ2-3; v_call: TRBV4-3; d_call: TRBD2; cdr3_aa: CASSQDWASGRMDTQYF; cdr3_nt: TGCGCCAGCAGCCAAGATTGGGCTAGCGGGAGAATGGATACGCAGTATTTT